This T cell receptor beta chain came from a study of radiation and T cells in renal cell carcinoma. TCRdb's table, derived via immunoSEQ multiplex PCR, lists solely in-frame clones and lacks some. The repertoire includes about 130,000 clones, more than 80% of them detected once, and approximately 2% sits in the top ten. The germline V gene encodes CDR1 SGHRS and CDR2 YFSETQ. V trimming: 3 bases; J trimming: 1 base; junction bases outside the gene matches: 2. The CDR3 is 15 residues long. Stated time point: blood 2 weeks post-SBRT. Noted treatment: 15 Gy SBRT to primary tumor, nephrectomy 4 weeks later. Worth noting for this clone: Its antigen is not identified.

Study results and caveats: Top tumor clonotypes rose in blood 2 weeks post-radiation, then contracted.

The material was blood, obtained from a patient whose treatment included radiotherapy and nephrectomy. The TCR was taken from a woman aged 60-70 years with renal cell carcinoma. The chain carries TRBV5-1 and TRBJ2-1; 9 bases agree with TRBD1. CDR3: CASSSDRGSYNEQFF. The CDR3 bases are TGCGCCAGCAGCTCGGACAGGGGATCCTACAATGAGCAGTTCTTC.